What follows are 5 T cell receptor beta chains derived from one specimen sequenced in a study of shared clonotypes between healthy human individuals. Sequenced by immunoSEQ multiplex PCR; TCRdb stores in-frame clones only, minus some. The data hold about 2.1 million clones, with 85% to 95% observed a single time. Positive CCR7 selection of CD45RO-negative cells yielded the naive CD8 cells, and terminally differentiated effector memory CD45RA+ cells were excluded. The specimen was naive CD8+ T cells from PBMCs. These receptors were obtained from a man between 18 and 29 years old in good health. Some clones in this sample may be carry-over from other donors' samples.

V is TRBV9 and J is TRBJ2-5; 11 bases agree with TRBD2. The J call is doubtful: the DNA matches TRBJ2-7 better. The CDR3 runs 16 residues. From germline, CDR1 is SGDLS and CDR2 YYNGEE. This CDR3 is CASSVDPLAGGYEQYF. For the CDR3, the DNA is TGTGCCAGCAGCGTAGACCCTTTAGCGGGAGGGTACGAGCAGTACTTC.

The chain links TRBV7-8 to TRBJ2-2; 10 bases line up with TRBD2. Germline CDR1 is SGHVS and CDR2 is FQNEAQ. The CDR3 is 15 residues long. With V trimmed by 5 bases and J by 6 bases, 6 bases remained unmatched. In DNA form, the CDR3 reads TGTGCCAGCAGCAATAGCGGGAGGAGCTCCGGGGAGCTGTTTTTT. Translated: CASSNSGRSSGELFF.

The chain recombines TRBV19 with TRBJ2-3, with 8 bases aligning to TRBD1. This CDR3 is built from 15 residues. CDR1 is LNHDA and CDR2 is SQIVND in the germline V gene (reference sequence). J gave up 2 bases and V 5 bases, and 6 bases lay outside the gene matches. As DNA, the CDR3 is TGTGCCAGTAGTTCCCGGACAGGGAACACAGATACGCAGTATTTT. It is translated as CASSSRTGNTDTQYF.

The CDR3 region has the DNA TGTGCCAGTAGTCGCATTGGGGAAGCTTTCTTT. Encoded protein: CASSRIGEAFF. This sequence joins TRBV19 and TRBJ1-1; D not certain. The CDR3 loop spans 11 amino acids. V dropped 5 bases and J dropped 8 bases, with 9 bases sitting between them. Per the germline V gene, CDR1 is LNHDA and CDR2 is SQIVND (reference sequence).

V usage is TRBV5-1 and J usage is TRBJ1-1; maybe TRBD1 (5 bases). The CDR3 length is 15 residues. V was pared by 4 bases and J by 1 base, with 14 bases between. Germline lookup yields CDR1 SGHRS and CDR2 YFSETQ. CDR3: CASSRSRQRNTEAFF. The CDR3 nucleotides are TGCGCCAGCAGCCGATCGCGACAGCGGAACACTGAAGCTTTCTTT.